Shown below are 5 T cell receptor beta chains from a single sample sequenced in a study of T cell changes during pregnancy in multiple sclerosis. Only in-frame clones appear in the TCRdb table, and some are missing; sequencing was by immunoSEQ multiplex PCR. The sample includes roughly 48,000 clones, more than 85% of them seen just once. The material was CD8+ T cells from peripheral blood mononuclear cells, obtained in the first trimester of pregnancy. The receptors here all came from a female donor with multiple sclerosis, enrolled in a pregnancy study.

The gene calls are TRBV29-1 and TRBJ1-2; D ambiguous. CDR1 and CDR2 (germline): SQVTM, ANQGSEA. The V gene lost 0 bases and the J gene lost 5 bases, with 7 bases spanning the gap. The CDR3 has 12 residues. CDR3 amino acids: CSVEDQTYGYTF. The CDR3, as DNA: TGCAGCGTTGAAGACCAGACATATGGCTACACCTTC.

This clone has a single count. The chain links TRBV20-1 to TRBJ1-1; D gene ambiguous. Germline CDR1 and CDR2: DFQATT and SNEGSKA (reference sequence). The CDR3 is 11 amino acids. V lost 7 bases, J lost 0 bases, and 6 bases lay in between. CDR3 loop: CSVPVNTEAFF. The CDR3 DNA reads TGCAGTGTCCCGGTGAACACTGAAGCTTTCTTT.

V gene TRBV6-5 combines with J gene TRBJ2-1, with TRBD2 identical over 7 bases. Germline-derived CDR1 and CDR2 are MNHEY and SVGAGI. Losses at the gene ends were 0 bases for V and 12 bases for J; bases not matched to a gene: 5. The CDR3 runs to 13 residues. CDR3 DNA: TGTGCCAGCAGTTACTCGGGGGGGGTCAGGCAGTTCTTC. This codes for CASSYSGGVRQFF.

The genes are TRBV9 and TRBJ2-2; 8 bases align to TRBD1. Trimming at V came to 1 base and at J to 2 bases, leaving 7 bases not matched to a gene. Per germline, CDR1 SGDLS and CDR2 YYNGEE. The CDR3 extends over 17 amino acids. The CDR3 DNA reads as TGTGCCAGCAGCGTACCTAAGGGACAGGCAAACACCGGGGAGCTGTTTTTT. This encodes CASSVPKGQANTGELFF.

This chain connects TRBV4-1 to TRBJ2-7; TRBD2 might be the D (5 bases). The CDR3 runs to 13 residues. The germline gives CDR1 MGHRA, CDR2 YSYEKL. V lost 4 bases to trimming and J lost 0 bases, with 7 bases between them. The CDR3 region is CASSRGGSYEQYF. The CDR3 DNA reads as TGCGCCAGCAGCCGTGGAGGCTCCTACGAGCAGTACTTC.